These 11 T cell receptor beta chains were all obtained from the same sample, sequenced in a study of blood T cell repertoires in COVID-19. The repertoire was sequenced with immunoSEQ multiplex PCR; TCRdb's copy has only in-frame clones and lacks some. The sample contains some 250,000 clones, approximately 87% of which appear only once. Material for sequencing was peripheral blood. Receptors were obtained from a man between 60 and 75 years old with acute or convalescent COVID-19.

This sequence joins TRBV28 and TRBJ2-1, with D possibly being TRBD1 (6 bases). Trimming shortened V by 4 bases and J by 7 bases, and 17 bases separated the two germline ends. Per the germline V gene, CDR1 is MDHEN and CDR2 is SYDVKM. The CDR3 covers 15 residues. In DNA form, the CDR3 reads TGTGCCAGCAGTTCAACAGGGTATACGTGGAATGAGCAGTTCTTC. It yields the protein CASSSTGYTWNEQFF.

The chain is built from TRBV28 and TRBJ1-3; D unresolved. The CDR3 is made up of 16 amino acids. V was clipped by 6 bases and J by 4 bases, with 19 bases between them. The germline V gene has CDR1 MDHEN and CDR2 SYDVKM. The CDR3 here is CASSPPNRGSGNTIYF. The CDR3 region has the DNA TGTGCCAGCAGCCCCCCAAACCGGGGTAGCGGAAACACCATATATTTT.

The rearrangement joins TRBV9 to TRBJ2-7, with 10 nucleotides matching TRBD1. This CDR3 contains 14 residues. Germline CDR1 SGDLS, CDR2 YYNGEE. V shed 3 bases, J shed 7 bases, and the junction held 7 bases outside the gene matches. For the CDR3, the DNA is TGTGCCAGCAGCGCGAGACAGGGGGCAAGTGAGCAGTACTTC. As protein: CASSARQGASEQYF.

This clone was counted a single time. V is TRBV28 and J is TRBJ2-7; 8 bases are a match to TRBD1. Per germline, CDR1 MDHEN and CDR2 SYDVKM. CDR3 length equals 14 residues. V trimming: 3 bases; J trimming: 4 bases; junction bases outside the gene matches: 5. As DNA, the CDR3 is TGTGCCAGCAGTTTTGCGGACAGGGCTTACGAGCAGTACTTC. Protein: CASSFADRAYEQYF.

The chain recombines TRBV4-3 with TRBJ2-2, with a tentative D call TRBD2 (7 bases). The CDR3 has 14 residues. CDR1 and CDR2 from the germline V gene are LGHNA and YSLEER. The V gene lost 4 bases and the J gene lost 5 bases, with 11 bases spanning the gap. The CDR3 DNA follows: TGCGCCAGCAGCCTGAGGGGGGGGACCGGGGAGCTGTTTTTT. This gives the protein CASSLRGGTGELFF.

This chain connects TRBV5-5 to TRBJ1-1; 7 nucleotides align to TRBD1. This CDR3 comprises 15 residues. The V and J ends lost 3 bases and 4 bases, in that order; junction bases with no gene match: 9. From germline, CDR1 is SGHKS and CDR2 YYEKEE (reference sequence). The CDR3 region is CASSSTGSDATEAFF. The DNA of the CDR3 is TGTGCCAGCAGCTCGACAGGGAGTGATGCCACTGAAGCTTTCTTT.

This chain joins TRBV12-5 and TRBJ2-3; D perhaps matches TRBD2 (6 bases). V lost 6 bases to trimming and J lost 2 bases, with 15 bases between them. Germline CDR1 LGHNT, CDR2 FRNRAP. This CDR3 has 15 residues. The CDR3 reads CASGTWGGPTDTQYF. The CDR3 bases are TGTGCTAGTGGGACGTGGGGAGGCCCCACAGATACGCAGTATTTT.

The gene calls are TRBV7-8 and TRBJ2-1, with 8 bases identical to TRBD1. The CDR3 covers 15 residues. Germline V gene data show CDR1 as SGHVS and CDR2 as FQNEAQ. The junction had 11 bases not matched to a gene; V was cut back by 5 bases and J by 8 bases. CDR3 loop: CASSTLQDRADEQFF. In nucleotides, the CDR3 is TGTGCCAGCAGCACGCTCCAGGACAGGGCCGATGAGCAGTTCTTC.

This clone was observed a handful of times. The chain joins TRBV28 to TRBJ1-3; 10 bases are a match to TRBD1. Germline V lookup: CDR1 MDHEN, CDR2 SYDVKM. V lost 6 bases and J lost 2; bases outside the gene matches: 10. The CDR3 contains 17 residues. The CDR3 nucleotides read TGTGCCAGCAGACGCCCGGGACAGGGGTTACCTGGAAACACCATATATTTT. Protein product: CASRRPGQGLPGNTIYF.

The chain has TRBV2 and TRBJ2-2; TRBD2 matches at 14 bases. CDR1 SNHLY and CDR2 FYNNEI come from the germline V gene. The CDR3 spans 19 residues. J gave up 2 bases and V 4 bases, and 9 bases lay outside the gene matches. The CDR3 region has the DNA TGTGCCAGCAGTGGCCCACAAGGGACTAGCGGGAGTAACACCGGGGAGCTGTTTTTT. This encodes CASSGPQGTSGSNTGELFF.

The chain uses TRBV28 and TRBJ2-7; D is uncertain. CDR3 length equals 13 residues. Germline V lookup: CDR1 MDHEN, CDR2 SYDVKM. The V gene lost 3 bases and the J gene lost 0 bases, with 6 bases spanning the gap. CDR3 DNA sequence: TGTGCCAGCAGTTTGGCAGGCTCCTACGAGCAGTACTTC. Translating it yields CASSLAGSYEQYF.